One sample yielded the 3 T cell receptor beta chains listed below, sequenced in a study of shared clonotypes between healthy human individuals. Clones were read by immunoSEQ multiplex PCR, and TCRdb kept only the in-frame ones, dropping some. The data show approximately 2.5 million clones, with 93% seen just once and 0.36% held by the top ten. Sequencing used naive CD4+ T cells from PBMCs. The subset: CD45RA+ positively selected. The receptors originated from a man aged 18 to 30 in good health. Some clones in this sample may be carry-over from other donors' samples.

CDR3 amino acids: CASSLKFSDTDTQYF. CDR3 nucleotide sequence: TGTGCCAGCAGCTTGAAGTTCAGCGACACAGATACGCAGTATTTT. This rearrangement joins TRBV5-4 to TRBJ2-3; D is undetermined. The V end was cut by 1 base, the J end by 2 bases, with 11 bases between. The CDR3 loop spans 15 amino acids. Per germline, CDR1 SGHNT and CDR2 YYREEE (reference sequence).

V gene TRBV4-1 combines with J gene TRBJ2-2, with D perhaps matching TRBD1 (5 bases). Trimming removed 0 bases at V and 4 bases at J, with 15 bases between. The CDR3 is 17 residues long. Germline lookup yields CDR1 MGHRA and CDR2 YSYEKL. CDR3 sequence reads: CASSQEGQGWGTGELFF. CDR3 nucleotides: TGCGCCAGCAGCCAAGAAGGGCAGGGATGGGGCACCGGGGAGCTGTTTTTT.

The rearrangement joins TRBV30 to TRBJ1-2; D ambiguous. This CDR3 has 12 amino acids. Trimming cost V 1 base and J 7 bases, with 10 bases left between them. The germline CDR1 and CDR2 sequences are GTSNPN and SVGIG (reference sequence). The CDR3 sequence is CAWSEVSGGYTF. CDR3 nucleotides: TGTGCCTGGAGTGAGGTATCTGGTGGCTACACCTTC.